This entry features one T cell receptor beta chain sequence. Sequencing used immunoSEQ multiplex PCR; TCRdb keeps in-frame clones, though not all of them. The table has 79,000 or so clones, roughly nine tenths seen once; the top ten hold about 8.6%. V lost 5 bases to trimming and J lost 0 bases; unmatched junction nucleotides: 8. The CDR3 extends over 16 amino acids. Germline V gives CDR1 PRHDT, CDR2 FYEKMQ (reference sequence). The data were taken from a study of control samples from healthy donors and cancer patients. What was sequenced was PBMCs. V is TRBV13 and J is TRBJ1-1; 8 positions agree with TRBD1. The receptor was derived from a woman aged 50 to 60 with colorectal cancer. The CDR3 sequence: CASSIGQGRMNTEAFF. The CDR3 DNA is TGTGCCAGCAGCATCGGACAGGGTAGGATGAACACTGAAGCTTTCTTT.